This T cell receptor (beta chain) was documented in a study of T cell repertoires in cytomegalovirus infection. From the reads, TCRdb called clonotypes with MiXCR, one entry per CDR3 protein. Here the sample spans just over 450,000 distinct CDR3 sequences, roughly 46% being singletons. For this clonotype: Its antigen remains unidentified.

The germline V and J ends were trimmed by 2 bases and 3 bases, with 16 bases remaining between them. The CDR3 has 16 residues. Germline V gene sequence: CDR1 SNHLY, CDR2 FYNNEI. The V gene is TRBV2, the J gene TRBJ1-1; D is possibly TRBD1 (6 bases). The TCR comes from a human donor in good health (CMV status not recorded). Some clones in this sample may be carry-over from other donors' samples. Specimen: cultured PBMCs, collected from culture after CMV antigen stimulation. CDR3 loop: CASSELGGGLDTEAFF. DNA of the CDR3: TGTGCCAGCAGTGAATTAGGGGGAGGTTTGGACACTGAAGCTTTCTTT.